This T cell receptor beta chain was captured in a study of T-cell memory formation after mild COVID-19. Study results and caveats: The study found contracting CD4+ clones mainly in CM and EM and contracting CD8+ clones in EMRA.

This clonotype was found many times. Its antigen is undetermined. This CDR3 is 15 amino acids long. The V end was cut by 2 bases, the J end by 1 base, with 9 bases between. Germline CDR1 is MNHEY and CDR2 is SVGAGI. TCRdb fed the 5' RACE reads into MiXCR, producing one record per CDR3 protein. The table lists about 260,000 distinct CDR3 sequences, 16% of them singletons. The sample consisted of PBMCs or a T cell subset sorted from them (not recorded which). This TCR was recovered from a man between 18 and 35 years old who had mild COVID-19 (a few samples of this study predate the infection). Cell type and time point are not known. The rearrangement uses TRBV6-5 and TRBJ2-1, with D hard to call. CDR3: CASSYVVGSYNEQFF. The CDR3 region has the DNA TGTGCCAGCAGTTACGTGGTTGGGTCCTACAATGAGCAGTTCTTC.